One and the same sample provided the 19 T cell receptor beta chains below, sequenced in a study of CD8 T cells in Susac syndrome. It was with random hexamers that about 0.45 to 1 ug RNA was reverse transcribed. Via MiXCR, TCRdb re-called the immunoSEQ multiplex PCR reads, giving one row per CDR3 protein. Of fewer than 150,000 distinct CDR3 sequences detected, more than 90% appear once; the ten largest clones hold more than 0.1%. Specimen: CD4+ T cells from PBMCs. The receptors shown here come from a human donor in good health.

This sequence joins TRBV19 and TRBJ2-1; the match to TRBD2 covers 8 bases. This CDR3 contains 16 residues. Germline V gene data show CDR1 as LNHDA and CDR2 as SQIVND (reference sequence). Losses at the gene ends were 2 bases for V and 4 bases for J; bases not matched to a gene: 7. CDR3: CASSIRAGDGYNEQFF. As DNA, the CDR3 is TGTGCCAGTAGTATAAGAGCGGGAGATGGTTACAATGAGCAGTTCTTC.

CDR3 sequence (DNA): TGCGCCAGCCAGAGAAGGATCGGCCGCTTAAATGAAAAACTGTTTTTT. It is translated as CASQRRIGRLNEKLFF. The rearrangement joins TRBV23-1 to TRBJ1-4; no definite D call. TRBV23-1 is noted as an ORF with a role that remains uncertain. Trimming removed 8 bases at V and 5 bases at J, with 21 bases between. This CDR3 is 16 amino acids long.

This chain connects TRBV6-1 to TRBJ1-1, with 9 nucleotides matching TRBD1. V gave up 5 bases and J gave up 5 bases; unmatched junction bases: 9. Germline V gene data show CDR1 as MNHNS and CDR2 as SASEGT. This CDR3 contains 15 residues. CDR3 amino acids: CASSQHRGRGTEAFF. The CDR3 coding sequence is TGTGCCAGCAGTCAACACAGGGGGCGCGGGACTGAAGCTTTCTTT.

This chain links TRBV3-1 with TRBJ2-6, with no clear D. Looked up from germline, CDR1 is LGHDT and CDR2 is YNNKEL (reference sequence). V was cut by 1 base and J by 5 bases, with 15 bases left in between. The CDR3 runs to 17 residues. The CDR3 DNA reads TGTGCCAGCAGCCAAGCCCAGGCCCTCCGGCGGGCCAACGTCCTGACTTTC. As protein: CASSQAQALRRANVLTF. The variable domain in full, with the rest retrieved from reference TRBV3-1 and TRBJ2-6, is DTAVSQTPKYLVTQMGNDKSIKCEQNLGHDTMYWYKQDSKKFLKIMFSYNNKELIINETVPNRFSPKSPDKAHLNLHINSLELGDSAVYFCASSQAQALRRANVLTFGAGSRLTVL.

This chain links TRBV7-9 with TRBJ1-4, with TRBD1 matching over 7 bases. CDR1 is SEHNR, CDR2 FQNEAQ, per germline (reference sequence). The junction had 16 bases not matched to a gene; V was cut back by 4 bases and J by 8 bases. CDR3 length: 17 amino acids. The CDR3 is CASSSTGTVSPGEKLFF. The CDR3 DNA reads TGTGCCAGCAGCTCAACCGGGACAGTCAGCCCCGGCGAAAAACTGTTTTTT.

The rearrangement uses TRBV19 and TRBJ2-2; 10 bases fit TRBD1. Looked up from germline, CDR1 is LNHDA and CDR2 is SQIVND (reference sequence). Losses at the gene ends were 3 bases for V and 3 bases for J; bases not matched to a gene: 7. The CDR3 totals 17 residues. The CDR3 here is CASSIEPGQGYTGELFF. The CDR3, as DNA: TGTGCCAGTAGTATTGAACCGGGACAGGGGTACACCGGGGAGCTGTTTTTT.

This clonotype was picked up a small number of times. The chain couples TRBV18 to TRBJ2-7; TRBD1 matches at 10 bases. The length of the CDR3 is 13 residues. Germline V gene data show CDR1 as KGHSH and CDR2 as LQKENI. The junction had 3 bases not matched to a gene; V was cut back by 4 bases and J by 6 bases. The CDR3 spells CASSRDRGLEQYF. CDR3 nucleotides: TGTGCCAGCTCACGGGACAGGGGCCTCGAGCAGTACTTC.

CDR3 amino acids: CASSQAEGDAFF. The CDR3 DNA reads as TGTGCCAGCAGCCAAGCTGAAGGGGACGCTTTCTTT. The rearrangement links TRBV3-1 to TRBJ1-1; possibly TRBD1 for D (5 bases). The CDR3 is 12 residues long. Trimming shortened V by 1 base and J by 11 bases, and 11 bases separated the two germline ends. Per the germline V gene, CDR1 is LGHDT and CDR2 is YNNKEL (reference sequence).

V is TRBV28 and J is TRBJ2-7; TRBD2 matches at 7 bases. Germline CDR1 is MDHEN and CDR2 is SYDVKM. J lost 7 bases, V lost 2 bases, and 2 bases had no gene match. The length of the CDR3 is 12 residues. CDR3 coding DNA: TGTGCCAGCAGTTTACTAGCGGCGGAGCAGTACTTC. This sequence encodes CASSLLAAEQYF.

The chain joins TRBV3-1 to TRBJ1-1; D is undetermined. The ends were cut back, 1 base at V and 5 bases at J, with 8 bases in the middle. The CDR3 contains 13 residues. Germline assignment: CDR1 LGHDT and CDR2 YNNKEL (reference sequence). This CDR3 reads CASSQGSTTEAFF. CDR3 DNA sequence: TGTGCCAGCAGCCAAGGCTCTACAACTGAAGCTTTCTTT.

The chain links TRBV27 to TRBJ2-6; 7 nucleotides line up with TRBD1. The V and J ends lost 0 bases and 2 bases, in that order; junction bases with no gene match: 1. This CDR3 is built from 16 residues. CDR1 is MNHEY and CDR2 is SMNVEV in the germline V gene (reference sequence). This chain's CDR3 is CASSLSTGTGANVLTF. The CDR3 DNA sequence: TGTGCCAGCAGTTTATCGACAGGGACTGGGGCCAACGTCCTGACTTTC.

V is TRBV7-9 and J is TRBJ2-1, with D uncertain. CDR3 length: 16 amino acids. CDR1 is SEHNR, CDR2 FQNEAQ, per germline (reference sequence). V was cut by 1 base and J by 0 bases, with 10 bases left in between. This CDR3 reads CASSLDKLSSYNEQFF. DNA of the CDR3: TGTGCCAGCAGCTTAGACAAATTGAGCTCCTACAATGAGCAGTTCTTC.

The chain links TRBV30 to TRBJ2-7, with D possibly being TRBD1 (5 bases). V was cut by 2 bases and J by 0 bases, with 14 bases left in between. CDR1 is GTSNPN, CDR2 SVGIG, per germline (reference sequence). This CDR3 spans 15 amino acids. This chain's CDR3 is CAWSPSGHRSYEQYF. CDR3 coding DNA: TGTGCCTGGAGTCCATCAGGACACCGCTCCTACGAGCAGTACTTC.

The rearrangement uses TRBV5-1 and TRBJ2-7; 8 bases match TRBD2. CDR1 and CDR2 (germline): SGHRS, YFSETQ. V lost 4 bases and J lost 6; bases outside the gene matches: 15. The CDR3 has 16 amino acids. The CDR3 is CASSTRSSGTMGEQYF. The CDR3, as DNA: TGCGCCAGCAGCACTCGGAGTAGCGGGACAATGGGCGAGCAGTACTTC.

This sequence joins TRBV28 and TRBJ2-3; D could derive from TRBD1 or TRBD2 (5 bases each). The germline V gene encodes CDR1 MDHEN and CDR2 SYDVKM. The V and J ends lost 5 bases and 0 bases respectively, with 15 bases between them. This CDR3 contains 16 residues. This chain's CDR3 is CASSRIGTASTDTQYF. As DNA, the CDR3 is TGTGCCAGCAGTCGCATCGGGACGGCTAGCACAGATACGCAGTATTTT.

The V gene is TRBV5-1, the J gene TRBJ1-2; no firm D call. CDR3 length equals 12 residues. CDR1 and CDR2 (germline): SGHRS, YFSETQ. The V end lost 6 bases, the J end lost 5 bases, and 11 bases lay between the germline ends. CDR3: CASMGLGYGYTF. The CDR3 nucleotides are TGCGCCAGCATGGGATTGGGGTATGGCTACACCTTC. The variable domain in full, completed from reference TRBV5-1 and TRBJ1-2, reads KAGVTQTPRYLIKTRGQQVTLSCSPISGHRSVSWYQQTPGQGLQFLFEYFSETQRNKGNFPGRFSGRQFSNSRSEMNVSTLELGDSALYLCASMGLGYGYTFGSGTRLTVV.

This sequence joins TRBV29-1 and TRBJ2-7; D not resolved. Germline values: CDR1 SQVTM, CDR2 ANQGSEA. CDR3 length: 12 residues. Trimming took off 4 bases at V and 2 bases at J, with 9 bases between the two ends. This CDR3 reads CSVAGPPYEQYF. CDR3 nucleotides: TGCAGCGTTGCCGGGCCTCCCTACGAGCAGTACTTC.

V gene TRBV5-1 combines with J gene TRBJ2-5; tentatively, D is TRBD2 (7 bases). CDR3 length equals 15 residues. CDR1 SGHRS and CDR2 YFSETQ come from the germline V gene. Trimming stripped 2 bases from V and 7 bases from J, with 18 bases between. This CDR3 reads CASSLNAGAGVTQYF. In nucleotides, the CDR3 is TGCGCCAGCAGCTTAAATGCGGGGGCGGGAGTGACCCAGTACTTC. The full variable domain, in which reference TRBV5-1 and TRBJ2-5 provide the parts outside the CDR3, is KAGVTQTPRYLIKTRGQQVTLSCSPISGHRSVSWYQQTPGQGLQFLFEYFSETQRNKGNFPGRFSGRQFSNSRSEMNVSTLELGDSALYLCASSLNAGAGVTQYFGPGTRLLVL.

This clonotype has a single count. The chain employs TRBV12-3 or TRBV12-4 and TRBJ2-1; TRBD2 matches 8 bases. The V gene end was trimmed by 3 bases and the J gene end by 4 bases; junction bases not matched to a gene: 5. The CDR3 is 15 amino acids. The CDR3 DNA sequence: TGTGCCAGCAGTTTGGCGGGAGGAGCTTACAATGAGCAGTTCTTC. Its protein is CASSLAGGAYNEQFF.